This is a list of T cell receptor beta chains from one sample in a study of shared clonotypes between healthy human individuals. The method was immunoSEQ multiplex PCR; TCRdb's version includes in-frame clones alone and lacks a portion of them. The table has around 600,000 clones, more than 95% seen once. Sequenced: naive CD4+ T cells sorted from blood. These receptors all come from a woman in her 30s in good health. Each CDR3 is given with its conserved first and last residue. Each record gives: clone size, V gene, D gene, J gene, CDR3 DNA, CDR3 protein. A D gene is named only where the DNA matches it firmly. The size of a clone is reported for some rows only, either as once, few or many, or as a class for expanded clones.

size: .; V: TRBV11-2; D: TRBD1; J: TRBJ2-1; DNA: TGTGCCAGCAGCTTTCAGGGGGACTCCTACAATGAGCAGTTCTTC; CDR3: CASSFQGDSYNEQFF
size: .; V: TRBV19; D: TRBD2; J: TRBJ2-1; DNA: TGTGCCAGTAGTGACTCCGGGACTAGTCACAATGAGCAGTTCTTC; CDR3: CASSDSGTSHNEQFF
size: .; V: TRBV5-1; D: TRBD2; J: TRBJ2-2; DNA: TGCGCCAGCAGACAGGTGGGGACTAGTCGCGCCGGGGAGCTGTTTTTT; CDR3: CASRQVGTSRAGELFF
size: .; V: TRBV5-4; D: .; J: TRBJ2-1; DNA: TGTGCCAGCAGCCCCCAAGGGAATGAGCAGTTCTTC; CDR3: CASSPQGNEQFF
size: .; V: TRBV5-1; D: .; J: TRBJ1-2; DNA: TGCGCCAGCAGCCCTCAAGGGAGTACTAACTATGGCTACACCTTC; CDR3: CASSPQGSTNYGYTF
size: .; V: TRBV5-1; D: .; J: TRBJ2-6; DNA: TGCGCCAGCAACTCTGGGGGGTTGGGCACCAGATACTCTGGGGCCAACGTCCTGACTTTC; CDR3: CASNSGGLGTRYSGANVLTF
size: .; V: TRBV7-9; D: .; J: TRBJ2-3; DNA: TGTGCCACCACGGACAGAACCTATCTCCACACAGATACGCAGTATTTT; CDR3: CATTDRTYLHTDTQYF
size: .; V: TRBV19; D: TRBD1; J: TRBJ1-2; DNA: TGTGCCAGTAGTACCCCGAACAGGGGGCGAGGCTACACCTTC; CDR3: CASSTPNRGRGYTF
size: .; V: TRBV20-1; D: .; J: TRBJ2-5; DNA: TGCAGTGCTAGAGATAGGGAGACCCAGTACTTC; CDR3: CSARDRETQYF
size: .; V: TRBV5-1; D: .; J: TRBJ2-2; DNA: TGCGCCAGCAGCTGGATGGCACAGCAGAACACCGGGGAGCTGTTTTTT; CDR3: CASSWMAQQNTGELFF
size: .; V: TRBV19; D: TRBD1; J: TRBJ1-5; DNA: TGTGCCAGTACCGCGACAGGGACGCAGCCCCAGCATTTT; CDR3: CASTATGTQPQHF
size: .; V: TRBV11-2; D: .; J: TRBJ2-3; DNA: TGTGCCAGCAGCTTCCGGGACAAGAGCACAGATACGCAGTATTTT; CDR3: CASSFRDKSTDTQYF
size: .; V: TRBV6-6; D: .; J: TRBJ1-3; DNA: TGTGCCAGCAGTTACTCGACGGGAAACACCATATATTTT; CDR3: CASSYSTGNTIYF
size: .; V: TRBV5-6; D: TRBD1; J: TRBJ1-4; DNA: TGTGCCAGCAGCTTGGGAACGGGACAGGGGAATGAAAAACTGTTTTTT; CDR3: CASSLGTGQGNEKLFF
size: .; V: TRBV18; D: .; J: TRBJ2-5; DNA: TGTGCCAGCTCACATAGTAATGAAGAGACCCAGTACTTC; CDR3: CASSHSNEETQYF
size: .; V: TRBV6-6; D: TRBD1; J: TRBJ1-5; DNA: TGTGCCAGCAGTTACCGTTCCTCAGGGGGCTTTGAGCCCCAGCATTTT; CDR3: CASSYRSSGGFEPQHF
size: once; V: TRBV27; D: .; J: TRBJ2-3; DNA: TGTGCCAGCAGTCCCAGGGTAGCGCAAGTACCTAGCACAGATACGCAGTATTTT; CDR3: CASSPRVAQVPSTDTQYF
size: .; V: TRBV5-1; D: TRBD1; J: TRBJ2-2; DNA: TGCGCCAGCAGCCCGGGACAGGGGGATAGCGGGATAACCGGGGAGCTGTTTTTT; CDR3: CASSPGQGDSGITGELFF
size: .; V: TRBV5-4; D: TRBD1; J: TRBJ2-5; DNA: TGTGCCAGCAGCGCCTGGACAGGGGGCGAGACCCAGTACTTC; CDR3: CASSAWTGGETQYF
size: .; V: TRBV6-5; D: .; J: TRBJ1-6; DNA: TGTGCCAGCCACCCGCGAGGCAAGGTGCAATCACCCCTCCACTTT; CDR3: CASHPRGKVQSPLHF
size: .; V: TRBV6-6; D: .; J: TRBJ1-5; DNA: TGTGCCAGCAGTTACTCCCAGGGGCAATCGTCCCAGCATTTT; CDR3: CASSYSQGQSSQHF
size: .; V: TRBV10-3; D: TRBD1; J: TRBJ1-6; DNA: TGTGCCATCAGTGAGGGACAGGGAGGATCACCCCTCCACTTT; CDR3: CAISEGQGGSPLHF
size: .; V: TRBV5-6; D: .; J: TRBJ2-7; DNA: TGTGCCAGCAGCTTGATTGGGGCGGCCCAATACGAGCAGTACTTC; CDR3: CASSLIGAAQYEQYF
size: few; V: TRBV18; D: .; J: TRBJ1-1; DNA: TGTGCCAGCTCACTCGGACGGAACACTGAAGCTTTCTTT; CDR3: CASSLGRNTEAFF
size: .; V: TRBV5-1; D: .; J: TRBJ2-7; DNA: TGCGCCAGCAGCTTGAATGGAGACCCTCGGAGCTCCTACGAGCAGTACTTC; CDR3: CASSLNGDPRSSYEQYF
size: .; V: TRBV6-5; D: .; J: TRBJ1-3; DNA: TGTGCCAGCAGTTACTCGGGCCCCACTGGAAACACCATATATTTT; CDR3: CASSYSGPTGNTIYF
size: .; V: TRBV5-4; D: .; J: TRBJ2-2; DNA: TGTGCCAGCAGCTTGGGCCAGATGAACACCGGGGAGCTGTTTTTT; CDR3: CASSLGQMNTGELFF
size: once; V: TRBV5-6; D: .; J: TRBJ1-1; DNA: TGTGCCAGCAGCTTGGCGGGGAGCACTGAAGCTTTCTTT; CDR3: CASSLAGSTEAFF
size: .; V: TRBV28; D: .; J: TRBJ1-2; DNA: TGTGCCAGCAGTTTATCCCCGGGAGGAAACTATGGCTACACCTTC; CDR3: CASSLSPGGNYGYTF
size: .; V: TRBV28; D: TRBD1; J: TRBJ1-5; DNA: TGTGCCAGCAGTGGGGACAGGCGCAGATTTAGCAATCAGCCCCAGCATTTT; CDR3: CASSGDRRRFSNQPQHF
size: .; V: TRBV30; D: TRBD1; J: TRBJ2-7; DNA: TGTGCCTGGGACAGGGGGCAATACGAGCAGTACTTC; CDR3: CAWDRGQYEQYF
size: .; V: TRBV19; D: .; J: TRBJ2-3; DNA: TGTGCCAGTAGGGACCGGGACTCCGGCACAGATACGCAGTATTTT; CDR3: CASRDRDSGTDTQYF
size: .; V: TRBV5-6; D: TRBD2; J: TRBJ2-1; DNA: TGTGCCAGCAGTTACCTAGCGGGAGGGAATGAGCAGTTCTTC; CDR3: CASSYLAGGNEQFF
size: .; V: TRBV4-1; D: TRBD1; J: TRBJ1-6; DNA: TGCGCCAGCAGCCTTGGGACAGGGAACATTAATTCACCCCTCCACTTT; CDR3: CASSLGTGNINSPLHF